This TCR beta chain was identified in a study of CD8 T cells in ankylosing spondylitis listed by TCRdb under 2017. General notes on the study: To find TCR variants linked to disease, the study profiled T cell receptor beta repertoires in ankylosing spondylitis patients and healthy donors. The full study cohort comprised 20 to 30 ankylosing spondylitis patients and about 110 healthy donors. Peripheral blood was sampled, and synovial fluid was additionally collected from ankylosing spondylitis patients. The study at large found these results: In peripheral blood, the disease-linked clones were found at relatively low frequencies and had a CD8+ phenotype. The disease-linked clones were reported to be significantly enriched in matched synovial fluid samples from ankylosing spondylitis patients. Some TCR beta motif variants had previously been reported in synovial fluid and blood of reactive arthritis patients, which suggested common disease-initiation mechanisms. A TCR beta motif made up of seven or eight highly homologous amino acid variants appeared to be characteristic of blood from ankylosing spondylitis patients.

The reads were generated on an Illumina HiSeq 2500. Quantitative 5'-RACE with molecular barcodes was the method used to prepare the TCR beta libraries. As for how the authors treated the data: A new computational method, built on a probabilistic model of VDJ rearrangement, was used to identify disease-linked TCR variants. TCRdb reworked the public reads: Q25 trimming with fastp, MiXCR clone assembly, productive beta chains retained. Every distinct CDR3 protein forms one entry, paired with its most common genes and DNA. For this entry, the V and J calls and clone size follow TCRdb and not the study's own pipeline. The sample records roughly 160,000 distinct CDR3 sequences, about 9.9% of which are singletons. Of the sample, about 27% falls within the top ten clones. In the germline V gene (reference sequence), CDR1 corresponds to DFQATT and CDR2 to SNEGSKA. The CDR3 covers 11 residues, taking in both the cysteine and the phenylalanine. The only DNA kept is the CDR3, 33 bases in frame from the first base.

The table lists this clonotype with many counts. The antigen it binds to is not known. Base qualities were left out, and no much larger clone turns up one base away. The sequence joins TRBV20-1 to TRBJ2-3, with the D gene not clear enough to name. Sequencing used blood, either unsorted or a sorted T cell fraction (not recorded which). The source of this sequence is a male donor with ankylosing spondylitis or in good health (not recorded which). The DNA sequence follows: TGCTCCGCGGAGATTGGAGATACGCAGTATTTT. Its protein is CSAEIGDTQYF.